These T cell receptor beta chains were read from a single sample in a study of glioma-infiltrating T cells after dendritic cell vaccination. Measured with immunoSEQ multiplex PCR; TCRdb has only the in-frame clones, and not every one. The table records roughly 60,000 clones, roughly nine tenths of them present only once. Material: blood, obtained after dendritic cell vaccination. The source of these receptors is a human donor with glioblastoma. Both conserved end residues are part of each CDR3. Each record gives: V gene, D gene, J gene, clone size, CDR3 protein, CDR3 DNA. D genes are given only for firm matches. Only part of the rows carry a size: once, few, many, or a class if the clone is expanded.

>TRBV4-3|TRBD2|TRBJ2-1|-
CASSLRGGGNNEQFF
TGCGCCAGCAGCTTGCGGGGGGGCGGTAACAATGAGCAGTTCTTC
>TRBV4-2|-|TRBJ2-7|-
CASSQDRGSYEQYF
TGTGCCAGCAGCCAAGATCGAGGCTCCTACGAGCAGTACTTC
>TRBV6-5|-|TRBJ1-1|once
CASSPLTGNTEAFF
TGTGCCAGCAGTCCCTTGACAGGGAACACTGAAGCTTTCTTT
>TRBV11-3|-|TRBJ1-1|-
CASSSRDLAEAFF
TGTGCCAGCAGCTCCCGGGACTTGGCTGAAGCTTTCTTT
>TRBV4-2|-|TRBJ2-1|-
CASSPAGATLKEQFF
TGTGCCAGCAGCCCGGCGGGGGCCACCCTCAAGGAACAGTTCTTC
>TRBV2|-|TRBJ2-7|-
CASSEAQGGEQYF
TGTGCCAGCAGTGAAGCGCAGGGCGGCGAGCAGTACTTC
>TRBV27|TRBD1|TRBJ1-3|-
CASRGQGGIAIYF
TGTGCCAGCCGCGGACAGGGAGGGATAGCCATATATTTT
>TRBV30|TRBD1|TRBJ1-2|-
CAGAWDRGFYGYTF
TGTGCCGGAGCCTGGGACAGGGGATTCTATGGCTACACCTTC
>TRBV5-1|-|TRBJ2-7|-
CASSAGSYEQYF
TGCGCCAGCAGTGCGGGGTCCTACGAGCAGTACTTC
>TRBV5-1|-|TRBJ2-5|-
CASSAPGRGETQYF
TGCGCCAGCAGCGCGCCGGGTCGGGGAGAGACCCAGTACTTC
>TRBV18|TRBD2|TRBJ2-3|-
CASSPQRGSTDTQYF
TGTGCCAGCTCACCACAGCGGGGGAGCACAGATACGCAGTATTTT
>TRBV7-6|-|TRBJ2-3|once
CASSVLAGAPTDTQYF
TGTGCCAGCAGCGTCCTCGCGGGGGCCCCCACAGATACGCAGTATTTT
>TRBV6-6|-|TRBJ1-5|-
CASNQGISSAQHF
TGTGCCAGCAATCAGGGTATTAGTTCGGCCCAGCATTTT
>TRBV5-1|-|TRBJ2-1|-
CASSLEENEQFF
TGCGCCAGCAGCTTGGAGGAGAATGAGCAGTTCTTC
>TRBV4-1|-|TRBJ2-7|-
CASSQDVWAAQGAYEQYF
TGCGCCAGCAGCCAAGACGTTTGGGCCGCTCAAGGGGCCTACGAACAGTACTTC
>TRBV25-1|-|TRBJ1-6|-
CASRPSTGRNSPLHF
TGTGCCAGCAGGCCGTCGACAGGAAGGAATTCACCCCTCCACTTT